This TCR beta chain came from a study of blood T cell repertoires in COVID-19. Study summary: Acute and convalescent COVID-19 specimens originated in the United States, Italy and Spain. T cells, B-cell-depleted T cells, or PBMCs provided the cDNA or gDNA that served as material.

The length of the CDR3 is 11 residues. Points on this clone: Germline and junction disagree at one end, which may indicate a read error.

How the authors handled the data: Nucleated cell number was recorded as an estimate derived from reference gene primer amplification. The method was immunoSEQ multiplex PCR; TCRdb's version includes in-frame clones alone and lacks a portion of them. That table supplies the V and J calls and clone size; D and trimming were determined from the DNA. Of around 180,000 clones listed, around 67% were seen once; the top ten hold around 2.9%. The source is an elderly woman with acute or convalescent COVID-19. Sequencing input: peripheral blood. This rearrangement joins TRBV12-3 or TRBV12-4 to TRBJ2-7; TRBD2 matches 10 bases. The CDR3 coding sequence is TGTGCCAGCATGCTAGCGGGAGAGCGGTACTTC. Amino acid sequence: CASMLAGERYF.